This T cell receptor (beta chain) comes out of a study of STAT3 mutations in large granular lymphocyte leukemia. Notes on the study in general: Every T-cell large granular lymphocyte leukemia patient had at least one immunodominant TCR beta clonotype. Samples missed the first appearance of the clone. In some patients, a small highly pathogenic clone possibly went undetected. Differing intervals and regimens complicate linking therapy response to clone burden.

Germline CDR1 reads SGHTA; CDR2 reads FQGTGA. This CDR3 comprises 15 residues. V lost 5 bases, J lost 2 bases, and 14 bases lay in between. Average productive template count per sample was around 40,000. The protocol was immunoSEQ multiplex PCR, while the TCRdb copy is restricted to in-frame clones and leaves out a portion. The sample lists 1,500 to 2,000 clones; about 60% were seen once. This clone has a single count. Its antigen is currently unknown. This sequence joins TRBV7-3 and TRBJ2-3; weak D call: TRBD2 (6 bases). The specimen was peripheral blood mononuclear cells. The receptor was isolated from a man aged 55 to 70 with T-cell large granular lymphocyte leukemia. Some clones in this sample may be carry-over from other donors' samples. The CDR3 protein is CASSPPGVSTDTQYF. CDR3 DNA sequence: TGTGCCAGCAGCCCACCGGGAGTCTCCACAGATACGCAGTATTTT. The complete variable domain, with remaining parts taken from reference TRBV7-3 and TRBJ2-3, reads GAGVSQTPSNKVTEKGKYVELRCDPISGHTALYWYRQSLGQGPEFLIYFQGTGAADDSGLPNDRFFAVRPEGSVSTLKIQRTERGDSAVYLCASSPPGVSTDTQYFGPGTRLTVL.